This T cell receptor beta chain derives from a study of T cells after yellow fever vaccination. Whole-study context: Preparation used SMART-Seq v4 Ultra Low Input for the low-cell-number fractions.

The CDR3 is made up of 14 amino acids. Germline CDR1 reads SSHAT; CDR2 reads FNYEAQ (reference sequence). This clonotype has a count of ten or more. Its antigen is still unknown. At one end, the junction sequence differs from germline, possibly due to a read error. One entry per CDR3 protein, called by TCRdb with MiXCR from the 5' RACE reads. The sample lists around 140,000 distinct CDR3 sequences, 7.7% occurring once. Whole-study findings and limits: Overall, a small share of clonotypes was seen in both CD4 and CD8 compartments.

This receptor was identified in a young man who received the YFV17D yellow fever vaccine. Here the sequenced sample was CD4+ T cells sorted from PBMCs, taken 5 days after the yellow fever booster vaccination. The chain is built from TRBV7-7 and TRBJ2-5, with a weak D call TRBD1 (5 bases). The CDR3 region has the DNA TGTGCTAGCAGCCCGGGTGGCAAAACAGGTACCCAGTACTTC. This encodes CASSPGGKTGTQYF.